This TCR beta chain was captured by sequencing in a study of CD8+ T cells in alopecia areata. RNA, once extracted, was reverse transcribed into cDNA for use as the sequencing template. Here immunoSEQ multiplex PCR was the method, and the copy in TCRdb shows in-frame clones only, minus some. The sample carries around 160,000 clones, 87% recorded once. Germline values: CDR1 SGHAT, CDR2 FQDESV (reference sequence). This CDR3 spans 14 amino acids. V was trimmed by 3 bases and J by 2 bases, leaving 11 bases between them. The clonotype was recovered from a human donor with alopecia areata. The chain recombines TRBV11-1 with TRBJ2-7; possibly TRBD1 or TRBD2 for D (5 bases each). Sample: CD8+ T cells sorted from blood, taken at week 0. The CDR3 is CASSFSQEAYEQYF. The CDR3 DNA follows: TGTGCCAGCAGCTTTTCACAGGAGGCCTACGAGCAGTACTTC.